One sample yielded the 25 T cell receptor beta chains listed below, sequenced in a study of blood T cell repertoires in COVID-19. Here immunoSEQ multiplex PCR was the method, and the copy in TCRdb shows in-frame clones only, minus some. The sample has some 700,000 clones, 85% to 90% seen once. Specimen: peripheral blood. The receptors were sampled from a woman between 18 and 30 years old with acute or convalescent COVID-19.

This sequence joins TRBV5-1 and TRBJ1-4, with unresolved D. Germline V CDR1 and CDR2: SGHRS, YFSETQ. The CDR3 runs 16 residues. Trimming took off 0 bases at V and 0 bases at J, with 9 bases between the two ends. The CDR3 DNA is TGCGCCAGCAGCTTGGTTATAGAAGCAACTAATGAAAAACTGTTTTTT. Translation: CASSLVIEATNEKLFF.

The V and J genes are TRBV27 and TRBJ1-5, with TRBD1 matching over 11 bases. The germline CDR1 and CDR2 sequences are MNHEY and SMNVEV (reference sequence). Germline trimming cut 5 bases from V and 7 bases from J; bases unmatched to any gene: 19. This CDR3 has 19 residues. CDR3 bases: TGTGCCAGCAGTCCCATATGGACAGGGGGCGTAGGTTCCCCCCAGCCCCAGCATTTT. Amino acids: CASSPIWTGGVGSPQPQHF.

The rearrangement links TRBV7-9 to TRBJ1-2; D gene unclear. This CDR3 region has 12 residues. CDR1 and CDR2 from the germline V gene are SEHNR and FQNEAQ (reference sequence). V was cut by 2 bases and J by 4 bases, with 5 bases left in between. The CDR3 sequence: CASSLHFYGYTF. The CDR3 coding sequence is TGTGCCAGCAGCTTACATTTCTATGGCTACACCTTC. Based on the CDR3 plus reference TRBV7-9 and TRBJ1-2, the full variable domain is DTGVSQNPRHKITKRGQNVTFRCDPISEHNRLYWYRQTLGQGPEFLTYFQNEAQLEKSRLLSDRFSAERPKGSFSTLEIQRTEQGDSAMYLCASSLHFYGYTFGSGTRLTVV.

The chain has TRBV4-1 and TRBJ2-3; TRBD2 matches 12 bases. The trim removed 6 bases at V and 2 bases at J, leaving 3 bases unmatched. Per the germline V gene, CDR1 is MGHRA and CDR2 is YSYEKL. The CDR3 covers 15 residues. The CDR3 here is CASRGLAGPTDTQYF. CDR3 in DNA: TGCGCCAGCAGGGGACTAGCGGGCCCCACAGATACGCAGTATTTT.

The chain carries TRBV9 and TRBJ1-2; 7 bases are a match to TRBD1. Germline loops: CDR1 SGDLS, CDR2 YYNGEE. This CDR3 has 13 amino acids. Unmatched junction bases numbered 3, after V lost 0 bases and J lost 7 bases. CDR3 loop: CASSVAGGPGYTF. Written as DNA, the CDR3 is TGTGCCAGCAGCGTAGCAGGGGGTCCTGGCTACACCTTC.

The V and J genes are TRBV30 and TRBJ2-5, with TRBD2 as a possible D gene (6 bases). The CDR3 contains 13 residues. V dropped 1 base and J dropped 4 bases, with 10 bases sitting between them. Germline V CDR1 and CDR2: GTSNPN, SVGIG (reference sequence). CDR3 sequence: CAWSGEVRETQYF. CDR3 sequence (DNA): TGTGCCTGGAGTGGGGAGGTCCGAGAGACCCAGTACTTC.

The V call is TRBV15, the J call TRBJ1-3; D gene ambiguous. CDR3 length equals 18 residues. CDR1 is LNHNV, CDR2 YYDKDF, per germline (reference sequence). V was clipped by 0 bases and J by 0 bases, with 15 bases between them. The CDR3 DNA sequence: TGTGCCACCAGCAGAGATCTCTGGATAGCCGGCTCTGGAAACACCATATATTTT. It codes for CATSRDLWIAGSGNTIYF.

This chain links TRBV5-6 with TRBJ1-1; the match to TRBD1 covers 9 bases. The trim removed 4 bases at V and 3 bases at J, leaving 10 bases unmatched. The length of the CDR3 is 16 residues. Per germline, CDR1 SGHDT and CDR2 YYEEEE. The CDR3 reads CASSIWTGAGDTEAFF. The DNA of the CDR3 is TGTGCCAGCAGCATATGGACAGGGGCTGGGGACACTGAAGCTTTCTTT.

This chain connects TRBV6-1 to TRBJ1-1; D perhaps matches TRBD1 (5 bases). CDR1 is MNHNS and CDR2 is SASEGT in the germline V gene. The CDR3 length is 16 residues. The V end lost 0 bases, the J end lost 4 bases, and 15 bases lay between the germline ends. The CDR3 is CASSEAQDRGITEAFF. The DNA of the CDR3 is TGTGCCAGCAGTGAAGCGCAGGATAGGGGTATCACTGAAGCTTTCTTT.

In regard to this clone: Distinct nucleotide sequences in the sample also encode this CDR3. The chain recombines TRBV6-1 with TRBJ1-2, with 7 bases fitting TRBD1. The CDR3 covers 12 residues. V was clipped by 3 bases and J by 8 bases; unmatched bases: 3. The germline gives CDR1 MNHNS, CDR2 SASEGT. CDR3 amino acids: CASSEIGGGYTF. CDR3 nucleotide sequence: TGTGCCAGCAGTGAGATAGGGGGCGGCTACACCTTC.

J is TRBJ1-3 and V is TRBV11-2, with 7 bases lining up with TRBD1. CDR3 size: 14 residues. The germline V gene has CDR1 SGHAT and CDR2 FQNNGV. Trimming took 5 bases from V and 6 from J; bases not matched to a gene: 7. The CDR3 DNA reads TGTGCCAGCAGCCGGGACAGTTTTACAAACACCATATATTTT. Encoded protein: CASSRDSFTNTIYF.

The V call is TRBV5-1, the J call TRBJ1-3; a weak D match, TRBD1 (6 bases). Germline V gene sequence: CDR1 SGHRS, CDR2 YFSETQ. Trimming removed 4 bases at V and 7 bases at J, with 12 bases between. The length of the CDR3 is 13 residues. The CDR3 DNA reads TGCGCCAGCAGCCCGGAGGGGGGGAACACCATATATTTT. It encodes CASSPEGGNTIYF.

CDR3 sequence (DNA): TGCGCCAGCAGCTTGGCTGGTCTAGCGGGGGTTAATGAGCAGTTCTTC. Its translation: CASSLAGLAGVNEQFF. The chain links TRBV5-1 to TRBJ2-1, with 10 bases lining up with TRBD2. From germline, CDR1 is SGHRS and CDR2 YFSETQ. This CDR3 contains 16 residues. V shed 0 bases, J shed 7 bases, and the junction held 7 bases outside the gene matches.

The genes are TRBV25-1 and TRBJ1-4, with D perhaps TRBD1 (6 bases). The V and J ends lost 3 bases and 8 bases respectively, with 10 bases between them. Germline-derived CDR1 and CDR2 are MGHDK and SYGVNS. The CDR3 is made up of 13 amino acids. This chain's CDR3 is CASSDGTSEKLFF. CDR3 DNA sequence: TGTGCCAGCAGTGATGGGACATCCGAAAAACTGTTTTTT.

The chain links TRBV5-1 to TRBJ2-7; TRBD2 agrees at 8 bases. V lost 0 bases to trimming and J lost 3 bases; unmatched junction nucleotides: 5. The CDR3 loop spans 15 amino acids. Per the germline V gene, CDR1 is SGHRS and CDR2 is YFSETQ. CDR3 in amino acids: CASSLVTSGGYEQYF. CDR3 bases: TGCGCCAGCAGCTTGGTCACTAGCGGAGGCTACGAGCAGTACTTC.

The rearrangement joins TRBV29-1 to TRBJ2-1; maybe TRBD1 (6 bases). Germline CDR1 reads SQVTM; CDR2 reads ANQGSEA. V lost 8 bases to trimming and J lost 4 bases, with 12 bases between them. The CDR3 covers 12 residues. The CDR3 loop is CSTYTGYNEQFF. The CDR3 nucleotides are TGCAGCACCTATACAGGGTACAATGAGCAGTTCTTC.

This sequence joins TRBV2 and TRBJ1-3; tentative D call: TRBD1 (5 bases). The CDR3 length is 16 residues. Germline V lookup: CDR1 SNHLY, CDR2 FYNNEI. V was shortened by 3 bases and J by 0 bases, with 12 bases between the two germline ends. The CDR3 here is CASSDRVVRSGNTIYF. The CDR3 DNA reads TGTGCCAGCAGTGACAGGGTCGTCCGCTCTGGAAACACCATATATTTT.

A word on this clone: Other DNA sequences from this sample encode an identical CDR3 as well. The CDR3 DNA sequence: TGTGCCAGCGGGCCCTCTGGAGGCTATGGCTACACCTTC. This sequence encodes CASGPSGGYGYTF. The chain carries TRBV7-3 and TRBJ1-2, with D unclear. The ends were cut back, 8 bases at V and 4 bases at J, with 14 bases in the middle. This CDR3 contains 13 residues. Germline CDR1 SGHTA, CDR2 FQGTGA.

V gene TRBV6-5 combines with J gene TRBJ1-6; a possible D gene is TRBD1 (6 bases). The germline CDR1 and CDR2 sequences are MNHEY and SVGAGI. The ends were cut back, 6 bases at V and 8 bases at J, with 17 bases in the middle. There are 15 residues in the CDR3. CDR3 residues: CASSRPTGLDSPLHF. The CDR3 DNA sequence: TGTGCCAGCAGCCGACCGACAGGCCTCGATTCACCCCTCCACTTT.

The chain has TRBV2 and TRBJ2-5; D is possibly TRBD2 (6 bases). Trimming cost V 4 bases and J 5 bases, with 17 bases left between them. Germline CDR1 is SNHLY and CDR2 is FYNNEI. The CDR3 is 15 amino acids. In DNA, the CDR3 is TGTGCCAGCAGTGGGAGGTGGGGAGGAGGGGAGACCCAGTACTTC. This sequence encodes CASSGRWGGGETQYF.

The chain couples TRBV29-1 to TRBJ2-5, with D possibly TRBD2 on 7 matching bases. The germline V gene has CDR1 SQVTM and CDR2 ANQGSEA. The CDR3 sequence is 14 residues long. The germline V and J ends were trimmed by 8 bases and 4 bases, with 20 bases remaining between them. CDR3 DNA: TGCAGCTCGCGGACCGGGGGGCGGGGAGAGACCCAGTACTTC. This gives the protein CSSRTGGRGETQYF.

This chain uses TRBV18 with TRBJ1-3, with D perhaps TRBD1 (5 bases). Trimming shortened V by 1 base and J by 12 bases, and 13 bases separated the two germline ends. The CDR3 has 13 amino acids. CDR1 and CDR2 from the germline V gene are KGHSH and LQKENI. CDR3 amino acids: CASSPRPRDFIYF. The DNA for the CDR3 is TGTGCCAGCTCACCACGACCCAGGGATTTCATATATTTT.

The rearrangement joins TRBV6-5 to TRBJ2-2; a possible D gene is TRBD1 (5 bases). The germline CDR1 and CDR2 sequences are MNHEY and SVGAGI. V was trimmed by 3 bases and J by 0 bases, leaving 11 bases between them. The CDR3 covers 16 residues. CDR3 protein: CASSYSPGTNTGELFF. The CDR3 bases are TGTGCCAGCAGTTATTCTCCAGGGACGAACACCGGGGAGCTGTTTTTT.

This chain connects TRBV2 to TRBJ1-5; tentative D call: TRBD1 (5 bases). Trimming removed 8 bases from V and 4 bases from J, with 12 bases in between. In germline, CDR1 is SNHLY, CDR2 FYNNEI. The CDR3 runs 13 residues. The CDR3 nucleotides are TGTGCCAGCGGCCAGGGCCGAAATCAGCCCCAGCATTTT. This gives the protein CASGQGRNQPQHF.

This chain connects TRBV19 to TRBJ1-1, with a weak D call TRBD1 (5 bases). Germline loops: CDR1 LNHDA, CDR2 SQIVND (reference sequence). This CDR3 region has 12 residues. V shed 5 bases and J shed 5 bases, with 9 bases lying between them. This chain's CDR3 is CASSSRVTEAFF. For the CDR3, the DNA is TGTGCCAGTAGTTCCAGGGTGACTGAAGCTTTCTTT.